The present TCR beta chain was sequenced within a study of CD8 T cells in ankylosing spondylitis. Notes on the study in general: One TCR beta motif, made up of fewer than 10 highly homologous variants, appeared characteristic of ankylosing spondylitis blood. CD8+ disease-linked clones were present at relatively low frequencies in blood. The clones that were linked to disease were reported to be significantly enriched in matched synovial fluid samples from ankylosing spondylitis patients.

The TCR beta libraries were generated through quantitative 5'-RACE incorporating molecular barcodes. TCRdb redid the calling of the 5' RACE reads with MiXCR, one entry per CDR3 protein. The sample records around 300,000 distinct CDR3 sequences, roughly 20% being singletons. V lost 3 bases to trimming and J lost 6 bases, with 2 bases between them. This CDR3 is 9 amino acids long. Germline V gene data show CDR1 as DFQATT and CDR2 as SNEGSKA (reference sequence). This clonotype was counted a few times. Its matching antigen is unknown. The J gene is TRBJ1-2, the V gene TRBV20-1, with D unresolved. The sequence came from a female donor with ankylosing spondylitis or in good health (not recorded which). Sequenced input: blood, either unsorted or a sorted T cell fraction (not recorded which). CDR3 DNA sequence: TGCAGTGCTAGCGATGGCTACACCTTC. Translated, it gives CSASDGYTF.